The clone carrying this TCR beta chain appeared a few times. Its antigen is still unknown. Germline CDR1 and CDR2: SGHDT and YYEEEE. The CDR3 runs 14 residues. Trimming removed 4 bases from V and 10 bases from J; junction bases left unmatched: 10. These data are taken from a study of blood T cells in healthy people across ages. General observations from the study: The fall in TCR beta diversity per million T cells was roughly linear with age.

Combining a sample-barcoded 5' primer with a J-beta primer mix, a second PCR ran for about 7 to 11 cycles. TCRdb independently ran MiXCR on the 5' RACE reads; one entry per CDR3 protein. The profile shows roughly 550,000 distinct CDR3 sequences, approximately 25% of them singletons. The same sample was also studied in work on T cells of mothers and their children. That work contributes: Nine systemically healthy Caucasian donors: three mothers, six children.

The sequence came from a boy aged 5 to 17 in good health. The V gene is TRBV5-6, the J gene TRBJ2-1; 8 bases align to TRBD2. The material sequenced was blood. This chain's CDR3 is CASSAAGTRTEQFF. In DNA, the CDR3 is TGTGCCAGCAGCGCCGCCGGGACTAGGACGGAGCAGTTCTTC.